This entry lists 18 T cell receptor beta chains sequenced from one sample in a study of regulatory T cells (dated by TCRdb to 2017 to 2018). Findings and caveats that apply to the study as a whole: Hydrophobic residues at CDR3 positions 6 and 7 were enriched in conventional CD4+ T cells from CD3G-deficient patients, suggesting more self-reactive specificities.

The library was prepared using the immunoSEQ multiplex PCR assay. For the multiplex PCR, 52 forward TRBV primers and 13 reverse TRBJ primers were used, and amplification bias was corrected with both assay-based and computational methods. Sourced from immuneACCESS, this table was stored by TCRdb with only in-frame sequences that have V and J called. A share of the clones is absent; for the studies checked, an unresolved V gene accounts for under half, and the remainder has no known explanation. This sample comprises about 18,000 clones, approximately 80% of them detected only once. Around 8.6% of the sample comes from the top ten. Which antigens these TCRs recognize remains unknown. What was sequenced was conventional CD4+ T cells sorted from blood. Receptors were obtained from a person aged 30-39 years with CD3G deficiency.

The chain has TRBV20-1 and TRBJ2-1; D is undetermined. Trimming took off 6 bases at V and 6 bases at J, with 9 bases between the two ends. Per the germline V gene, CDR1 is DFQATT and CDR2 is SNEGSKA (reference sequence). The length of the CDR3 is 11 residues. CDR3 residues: CSAKRFNEQFF. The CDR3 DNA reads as TGCAGTGCCAAACGCTTCAATGAGCAGTTCTTC.

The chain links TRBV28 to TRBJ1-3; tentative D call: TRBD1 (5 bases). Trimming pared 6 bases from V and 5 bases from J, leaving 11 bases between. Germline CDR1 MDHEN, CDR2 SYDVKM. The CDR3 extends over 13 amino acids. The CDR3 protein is CASRAGSRNTIYF. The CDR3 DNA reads TGTGCCAGCAGGGCAGGGAGCCGAAACACCATATATTTT.

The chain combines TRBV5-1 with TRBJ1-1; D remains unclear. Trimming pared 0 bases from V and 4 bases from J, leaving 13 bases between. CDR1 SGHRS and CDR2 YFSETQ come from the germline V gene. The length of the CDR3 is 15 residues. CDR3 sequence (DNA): TGCGCCAGCAGCTTGGGAGAGGGCGAGTTCACTGAAGCTTTCTTT. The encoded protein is CASSLGEGEFTEAFF.

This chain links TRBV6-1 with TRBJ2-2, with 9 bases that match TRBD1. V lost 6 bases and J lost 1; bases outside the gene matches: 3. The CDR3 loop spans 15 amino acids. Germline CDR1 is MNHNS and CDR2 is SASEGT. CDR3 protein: CASRTGQGNTGELFF. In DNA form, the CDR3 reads TGTGCCAGCAGGACGGGACAGGGGAACACCGGGGAGCTGTTTTTT.

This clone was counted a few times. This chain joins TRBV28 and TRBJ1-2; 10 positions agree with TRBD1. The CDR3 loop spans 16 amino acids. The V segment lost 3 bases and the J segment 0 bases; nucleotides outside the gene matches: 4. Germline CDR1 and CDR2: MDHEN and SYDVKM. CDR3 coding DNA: TGTGCCAGCAGTTTCCGGGACAGGGGAACTAACTATGGCTACACCTTC. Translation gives CASSFRDRGTNYGYTF.

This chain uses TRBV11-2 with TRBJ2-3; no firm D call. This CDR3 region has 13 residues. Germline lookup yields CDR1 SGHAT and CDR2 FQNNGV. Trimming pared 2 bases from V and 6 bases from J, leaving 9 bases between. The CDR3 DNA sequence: TGTGCCAGCAGCTTAAGTAGGCCGGATACGCAGTATTTT. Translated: CASSLSRPDTQYF.

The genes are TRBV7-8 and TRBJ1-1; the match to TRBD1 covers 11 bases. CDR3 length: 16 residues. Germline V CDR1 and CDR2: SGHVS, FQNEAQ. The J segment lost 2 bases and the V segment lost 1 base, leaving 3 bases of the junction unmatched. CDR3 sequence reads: CASSLGGTGGNTEAFF. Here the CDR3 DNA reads TGTGCCAGCAGCTTAGGCGGGACAGGGGGAAACACTGAAGCTTTCTTT.

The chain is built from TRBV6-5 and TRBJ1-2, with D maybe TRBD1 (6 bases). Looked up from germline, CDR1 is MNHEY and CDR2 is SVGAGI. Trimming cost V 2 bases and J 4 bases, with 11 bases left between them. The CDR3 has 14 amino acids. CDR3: CASSYGRGTYGYTF. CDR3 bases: TGTGCCAGCAGTTACGGCAGGGGCACCTATGGCTACACCTTC.

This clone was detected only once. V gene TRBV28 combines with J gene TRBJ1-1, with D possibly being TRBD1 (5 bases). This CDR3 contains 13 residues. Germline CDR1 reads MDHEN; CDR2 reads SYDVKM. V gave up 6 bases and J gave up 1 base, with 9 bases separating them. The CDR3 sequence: CASRRRGNTEAFF. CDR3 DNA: TGTGCCAGCAGGCGTAGGGGGAACACTGAAGCTTTCTTT. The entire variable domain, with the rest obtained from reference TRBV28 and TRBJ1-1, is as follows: DVKVTQSSRYLVKRTGEKVFLECVQDMDHENMFWYRQDPGLGLRLIYFSYDVKMKEKGDIPEGYSVSREKKERFSLILESASTNQTSMYLCASRRRGNTEAFFGQGTRLTVV.

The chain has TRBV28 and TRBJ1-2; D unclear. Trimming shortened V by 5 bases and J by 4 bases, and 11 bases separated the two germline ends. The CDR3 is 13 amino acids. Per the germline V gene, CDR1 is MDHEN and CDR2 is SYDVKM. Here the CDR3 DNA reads TGTGCCAGCAGTACACTATCGGTCTATGGCTACACCTTC. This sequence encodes CASSTLSVYGYTF.

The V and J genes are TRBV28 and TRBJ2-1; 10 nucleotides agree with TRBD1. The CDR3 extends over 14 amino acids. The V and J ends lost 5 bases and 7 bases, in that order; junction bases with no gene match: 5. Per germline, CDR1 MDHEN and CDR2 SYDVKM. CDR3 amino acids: CASSLTGGWNEQFF. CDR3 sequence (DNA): TGTGCCAGCAGTCTGACAGGGGGCTGGAATGAGCAGTTCTTC.

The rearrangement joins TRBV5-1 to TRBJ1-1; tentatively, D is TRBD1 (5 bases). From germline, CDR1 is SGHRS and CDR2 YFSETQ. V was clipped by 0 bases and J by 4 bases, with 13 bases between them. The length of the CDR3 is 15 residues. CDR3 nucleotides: TGCGCCAGCAGCTTGGAGGGGCCAACGTCCACTGAAGCTTTCTTT. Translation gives CASSLEGPTSTEAFF.

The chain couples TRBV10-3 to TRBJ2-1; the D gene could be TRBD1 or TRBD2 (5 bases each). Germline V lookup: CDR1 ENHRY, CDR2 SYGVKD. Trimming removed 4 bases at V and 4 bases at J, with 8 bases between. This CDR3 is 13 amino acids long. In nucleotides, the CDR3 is TGTGCCATCAGTGGGGGACCTTACAATGAGCAGTTCTTC. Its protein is CAISGGPYNEQFF.

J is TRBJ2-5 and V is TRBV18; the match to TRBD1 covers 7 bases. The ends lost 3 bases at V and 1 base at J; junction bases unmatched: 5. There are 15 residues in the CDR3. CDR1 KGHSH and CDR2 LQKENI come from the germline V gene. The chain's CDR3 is CASSPYRDSQETQYF. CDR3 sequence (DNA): TGTGCCAGCTCACCCTACCGGGACAGCCAAGAGACCCAGTACTTC.

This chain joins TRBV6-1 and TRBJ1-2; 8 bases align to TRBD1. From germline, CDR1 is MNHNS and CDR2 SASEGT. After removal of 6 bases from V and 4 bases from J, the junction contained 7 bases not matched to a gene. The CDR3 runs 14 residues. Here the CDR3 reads CASRTGTGVYGYTF. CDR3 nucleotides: TGTGCCAGCAGAACCGGGACAGGAGTCTATGGCTACACCTTC.

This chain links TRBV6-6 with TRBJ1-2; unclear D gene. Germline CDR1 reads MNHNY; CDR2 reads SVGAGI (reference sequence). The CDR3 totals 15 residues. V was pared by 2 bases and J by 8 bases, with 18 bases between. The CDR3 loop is CASSYIGQRQGGYTF. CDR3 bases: TGTGCCAGCAGTTACATCGGCCAGCGTCAAGGGGGCTACACCTTC.

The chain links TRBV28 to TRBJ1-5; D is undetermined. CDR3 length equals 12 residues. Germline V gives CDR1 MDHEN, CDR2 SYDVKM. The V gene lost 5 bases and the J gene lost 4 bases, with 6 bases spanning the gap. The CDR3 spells CASSLLNQPQHF. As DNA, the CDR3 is TGTGCCAGCAGTCTCCTTAATCAGCCCCAGCATTTT.

CDR3 DNA: TGTGCCAGCAGTAAGACTAGCGGGGCCTACAATGAGCAGTTCTTC. Translation gives CASSKTSGAYNEQFF. V gene TRBV28 combines with J gene TRBJ2-1, with TRBD2 matching 11 bases. Germline-derived CDR1 and CDR2 are MDHEN and SYDVKM. The ends lost 5 bases at V and 2 bases at J; junction bases unmatched: 2. The CDR3 is 15 amino acids. Combining the CDR3 with reference TRBV28 and TRBJ2-1 gives the whole variable domain DVKVTQSSRYLVKRTGEKVFLECVQDMDHENMFWYRQDPGLGLRLIYFSYDVKMKEKGDIPEGYSVSREKKERFSLILESASTNQTSMYLCASSKTSGAYNEQFFGPGTRLTVL.